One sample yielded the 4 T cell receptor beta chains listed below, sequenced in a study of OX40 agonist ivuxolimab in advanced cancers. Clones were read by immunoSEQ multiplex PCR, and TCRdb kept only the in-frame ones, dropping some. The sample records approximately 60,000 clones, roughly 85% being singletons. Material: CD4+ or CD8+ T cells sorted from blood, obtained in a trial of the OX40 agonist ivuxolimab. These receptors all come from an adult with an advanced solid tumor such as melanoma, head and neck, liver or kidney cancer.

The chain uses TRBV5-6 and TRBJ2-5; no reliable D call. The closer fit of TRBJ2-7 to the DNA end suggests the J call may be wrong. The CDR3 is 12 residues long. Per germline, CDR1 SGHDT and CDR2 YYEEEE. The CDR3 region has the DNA TGTGCCAGCAGCTTTGAGTCCTACGAGCAGTACTTC. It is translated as CASSFESYEQYF.

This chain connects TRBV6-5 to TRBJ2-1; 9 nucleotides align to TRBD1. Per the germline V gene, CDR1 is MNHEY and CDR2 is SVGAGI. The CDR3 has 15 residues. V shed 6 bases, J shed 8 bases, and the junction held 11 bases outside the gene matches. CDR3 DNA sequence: TGTGCCAGCAGCATTGGACAGGGGCCAGAGGATGAGCAGTTCTTC. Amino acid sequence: CASSIGQGPEDEQFF.

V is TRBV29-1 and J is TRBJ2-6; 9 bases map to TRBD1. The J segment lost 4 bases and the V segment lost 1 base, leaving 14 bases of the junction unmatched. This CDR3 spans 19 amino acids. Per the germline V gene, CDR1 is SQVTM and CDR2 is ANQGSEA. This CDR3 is CSVEGPGTGSSGGANVLTF. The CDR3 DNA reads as TGCAGCGTTGAAGGTCCCGGGACAGGGAGTTCGGGCGGGGCCAACGTCCTGACTTTC.

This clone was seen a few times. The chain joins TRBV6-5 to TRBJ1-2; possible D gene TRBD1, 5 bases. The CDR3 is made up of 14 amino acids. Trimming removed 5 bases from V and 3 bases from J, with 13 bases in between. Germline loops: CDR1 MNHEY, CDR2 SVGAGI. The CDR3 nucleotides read TGTGCCAGCAGTCGGGGGACGGTACACTATGGCTACACCTTC. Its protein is CASSRGTVHYGYTF.